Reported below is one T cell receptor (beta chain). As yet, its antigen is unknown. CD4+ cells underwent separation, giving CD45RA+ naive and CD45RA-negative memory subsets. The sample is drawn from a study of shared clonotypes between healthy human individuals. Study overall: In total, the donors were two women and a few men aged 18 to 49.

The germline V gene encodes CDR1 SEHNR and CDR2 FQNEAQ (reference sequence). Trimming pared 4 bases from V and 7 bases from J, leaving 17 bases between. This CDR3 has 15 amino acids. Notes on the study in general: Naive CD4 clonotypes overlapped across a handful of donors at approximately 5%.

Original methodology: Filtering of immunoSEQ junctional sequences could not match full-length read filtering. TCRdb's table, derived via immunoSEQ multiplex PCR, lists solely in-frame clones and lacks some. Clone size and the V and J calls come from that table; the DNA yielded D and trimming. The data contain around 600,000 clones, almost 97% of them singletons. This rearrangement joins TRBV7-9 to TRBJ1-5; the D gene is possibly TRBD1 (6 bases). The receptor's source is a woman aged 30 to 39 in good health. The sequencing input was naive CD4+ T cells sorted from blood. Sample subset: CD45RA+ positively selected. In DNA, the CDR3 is TGTGCCAGCAGCTGGGCGAGGGGGAAAGTGCAGCCCCAGCATTTT. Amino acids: CASSWARGKVQPQHF. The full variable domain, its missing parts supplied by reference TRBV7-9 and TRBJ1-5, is DTGVSQNPRHKITKRGQNVTFRCDPISEHNRLYWYRQTLGQGPEFLTYFQNEAQLEKSRLLSDRFSAERPKGSFSTLEIQRTEQGDSAMYLCASSWARGKVQPQHFGDGTRLSIL.